This paragraph reports one TCR beta chain. Its antigen is currently unknown. This specimen belongs to a study of Ad26.COV2.S vaccination and SARS-CoV-2 variants. Measured with immunoSEQ multiplex PCR; TCRdb has only the in-frame clones, and not every one. Of more than 400,000 clones in the sample, about 92% are singletons; the top ten hold around 4.5%. The treatment: roughly 18 received Ad26.COV2.S at low or high dose, single or two shots; about 5 received placebo; per-sample allocation not given. Sample collection was performed on day 63 after the first vaccine or placebo injection. V dropped 3 bases and J dropped 3 bases, with 8 bases sitting between them. The CDR3 has 13 amino acids. Germline assignment: CDR1 MNHEY and CDR2 SMNVEV (reference sequence). Study findings and constraints: Total T cell responses may have been underestimated by the TCR breadth and depth analyses. Spike-specific TCR breadth ran higher among vaccine recipients than placebo recipients.

Here the sequenced sample was peripheral blood, taken in a trial of Ad26.COV2.S vaccine versus placebo. The V gene is TRBV27, the J gene TRBJ1-1; D is possibly TRBD1 (5 bases). This TCR came from a person aged 18 to 59 who received the Ad26.COV2.S COVID-19 vaccine or a placebo. The CDR3 region has the DNA TGTGCCAGCAGTTTTTGGGGGGACACTGAAGCTTTCTTT. Residues: CASSFWGDTEAFF.